Following are 6 T cell receptor beta chains from one sample sequenced in a study of blood T cell repertoires in COVID-19. Data came from immunoSEQ multiplex PCR; TCRdb stores just in-frame clones and leaves some out. Of about 480,000 clones listed, 88% were seen once; the top ten hold over 9.5%. Sequencing was done on a sample of peripheral blood. These receptors all come from a woman aged 45-59 years with COVID-19, enrolled during active disease.

The rearrangement uses TRBV3-1 (or the pseudogene TRBV3-2) and TRBJ2-2; TRBD2 agrees at 12 bases. CDR3 length: 16 amino acids. V was clipped by 4 bases and J by 6 bases; unmatched bases: 6. Germline lookup yields CDR1 LGHDT and CDR2 YNNKEL (reference sequence). In DNA form, the CDR3 reads TGTGCCAGCAGCCTAAACGGACTAGCGGGGTCCGGGGAGCTGTTTTTT. This encodes CASSLNGLAGSGELFF.

The chain joins TRBV7-2 to TRBJ1-2; D not certain. The CDR3 runs to 16 residues. Germline V gives CDR1 SGHTA, CDR2 FQGNSA. V was pared by 0 bases and J by 8 bases, with 19 bases between. CDR3 bases: TGTGCCAGCAGCTTAGCTCGGATCGGGCAGTCGGGAGGCTACACCTTC. Amino acids: CASSLARIGQSGGYTF.

The gene calls are TRBV19 and TRBJ1-2; TRBD1 is a possible D gene (6 bases). Germline CDR1 LNHDA, CDR2 SQIVND (reference sequence). Trimming took off 5 bases at V and 4 bases at J, with 20 bases between the two ends. The CDR3 length is 16 residues. The CDR3 sequence is CASSRQDLSIRYGYTF. CDR3 bases: TGTGCCAGTAGTCGACAGGACCTCTCGATCCGCTATGGCTACACCTTC.

The rearrangement links TRBV4-1 to TRBJ2-5; 13 bases agree with TRBD2. Germline V gene lookup returns CDR1 MGHRA and CDR2 YSYEKL. The V segment lost 0 bases and the J segment 0 bases; nucleotides outside the gene matches: 4. CDR3 length: 18 residues. The CDR3 DNA follows: TGCGCCAGCAGCCAAGAAAGGGGGACTAGCGGGGACCAAGAGACCCAGTACTTC. As protein: CASSQERGTSGDQETQYF.

The chain combines TRBV29-1 with TRBJ2-2; D perhaps matches TRBD2 (6 bases). The V end was cut by 0 bases, the J end by 3 bases, with 20 bases between. The CDR3 runs 18 residues. CDR1 and CDR2 from the germline V gene are SQVTM and ANQGSEA. For the CDR3, the DNA is TGCAGCGTTGAAGATGGGGTCCCTGTGGAGCGGGACACCGGGGAGCTGTTTTTT. Protein sequence: CSVEDGVPVERDTGELFF.

Only one count was recorded for this clone. This sequence joins TRBV9 and TRBJ2-7; TRBD2 might be the D (7 bases). Trimming took off 3 bases at V and 3 bases at J, with 25 bases between the two ends. The germline CDR1 and CDR2 sequences are SGDLS and YYNGEE. The CDR3 is made up of 18 amino acids. The CDR3 reads CASSAGRPSRRGRYEQYF. CDR3 DNA: TGTGCCAGCAGCGCGGGACGACCCTCGCGGCGGGGGCGCTACGAGCAGTACTTC.